The 5 T cell receptor beta chains presented below share a single source sample, sequenced in a study of blood T cells in healthy people across ages. Sample-barcoded 5' priming and a J-beta primer mix drove a second PCR of 7 to 11 cycles. TCRdb re-analysed the 5' RACE reads in MiXCR, keeping a single row per CDR3 protein. Of about 1.8 million distinct CDR3 sequences listed, around half are singletons. The sample consisted of blood. The receptors were gathered from a woman aged 40 to 55 in good health.

This clonotype has only a few counts. The V call is TRBV7-2, the J call TRBJ2-4; perhaps TRBD1 as D (5 bases). The V gene lost 4 bases and the J gene lost 3 bases, with 16 bases spanning the gap. The CDR3 runs to 16 residues. The germline V gene encodes CDR1 SGHTA and CDR2 FQGNSA. CDR3 sequence: CASSYSVGRGKNIQYF. The CDR3 region has the DNA TGTGCCAGCAGCTATTCGGTGGGGCGCGGCAAAAACATTCAGTACTTC.

This clonotype was seen a few times. This chain joins TRBV24-1 and TRBJ2-5, with D perhaps matching TRBD1 (5 bases). CDR1 is KGHDR, CDR2 SFDVKD, per germline. The CDR3 runs 14 residues. V gave up 7 bases and J gave up 2 bases, with 13 bases separating them. DNA of the CDR3: TGTGCCACCAGCCCGGCGCAGGGACAAGAGACCCAGTACTTC. It codes for CATSPAQGQETQYF.

V usage is TRBV24-1 and J usage is TRBJ2-1, with 12 positions matching TRBD2. The CDR3 spans 17 residues. Germline V lookup: CDR1 KGHDR, CDR2 SFDVKD. With V trimmed by 5 bases and J by 0 bases, 4 bases remained unmatched. The DNA of the CDR3 is TGTGCCACCAGTGCCCCGGGACTAGCGGGCTCCTACAATGAGCAGTTCTTC. Protein: CATSAPGLAGSYNEQFF.

This clonotype was counted once. V usage is TRBV28 and J usage is TRBJ1-2; TRBD1 aligns across 7 bases. The germline gives CDR1 MDHEN, CDR2 SYDVKM. V gave up 4 bases and J gave up 8 bases; unmatched junction bases: 13. This CDR3 is 15 amino acids long. CDR3 sequence (DNA): TGTGCCAGCAGTTCTGGGGACAGTGGCCTGAGAGGCTACACCTTC. Translating gives CASSSGDSGLRGYTF.

This clonotype was seen a few times. The chain uses TRBV29-1 and TRBJ2-1, with TRBD2 matching 10 bases. The CDR3 contains 14 residues. After removal of 7 bases from V and 6 bases from J, the junction contained 9 bases not matched to a gene. Germline lookup yields CDR1 SQVTM and CDR2 ANQGSEA. CDR3 sequence: CSAGDSGGLNEQFF. In nucleotides, the CDR3 is TGCAGCGCTGGCGATAGCGGGGGGCTCAATGAGCAGTTCTTC.